This T cell receptor (beta chain) comes out of a study of shared clonotypes between healthy human individuals. Looked up from germline, CDR1 is SGHRS and CDR2 is YFSETQ. V dropped 9 bases and J dropped 0 bases, with 20 bases sitting between them. This CDR3 is 16 amino acids long. Each sample came from a Caucasian adult donor living in Nashville, Tennessee. Measured with immunoSEQ multiplex PCR; TCRdb has only the in-frame clones, and not every one. The repertoire holds approximately 2,000,000 clones, with 85% to 95% as singletons. Source material: naive CD4+ T cells from PBMCs. Indicated subset: CD45RA+ positively selected. This sequence joins TRBV5-1 and TRBJ2-3; D is uncertain. The receptor was isolated from a man younger than 35 in good health. Some clones in this sample may be carry-over from other donors' samples. DNA of the CDR3: TGCGCCACCGCGACCGGGCTCCTCTCTAGCACAGATACGCAGTATTTT. Protein product: CATATGLLSSTDTQYF. Full variable domain (missing parts from reference TRBV5-1 and TRBJ2-3): KAGVTQTPRYLIKTRGQQVTLSCSPISGHRSVSWYQQTPGQGLQFLFEYFSETQRNKGNFPGRFSGRQFSNSRSEMNVSTLELGDSALYLCATATGLLSSTDTQYFGPGTRLTVL.